Described below is a single T cell receptor beta chain sequence and its context. The antigen is not known. The sample is drawn from a study of vaccination and CD4 T cells after COVID-19. This CDR3 is 11 amino acids long. V gave up 8 bases and J gave up 10 bases; unmatched junction bases: 2. Germline CDR1 is MNHNS and CDR2 is SASEGT. The sample's treatment: roughly 10-day PBMC culture with coronavirus spike peptide pools or control peptides (ViraFEST assay). The Oncomine TCR Beta short-read assay sequenced DNA from cultured CD4+ T cells. TCRdb passed the PCR reads through MiXCR, listing each CDR3 protein once. The sample includes over 6,500 distinct CDR3 sequences, roughly 72% of them seen just once.

This receptor was obtained from a human donor who had recovered from COVID-19. The chain has TRBV6-1 and TRBJ1-1; 12 bases agree with TRBD1. What was sequenced was CD4+ T cells from blood, cultured in vitro. The CDR3 here is CASGDRGRAFF. The CDR3, as DNA: TGTGCCAGCGGGGACAGGGGGCGAGCTTTCTTT.